The 8 T cell receptor beta chains below were found in one sample sequenced in a study of CXCR3-negative and CXCR3-positive naive CD8 T cells. TRB cDNA was prepared as libraries by UMI-labeled 5' RACE. TCRdb reanalyzed the 5' RACE reads, giving one entry per CDR3 protein sequence and no DNA. The table for this sample gives tens of thousands of distinct CDR3 sequences. The sample consisted of memory CD8+ T cells from blood. All receptors come from a human donor in good health. Some clones in this sample may be carry-over from other donors' samples.

This chain uses TRBV5-1 with TRBJ2-7; TCRdb names TRBD2, which stays unverified in the absence of DNA. The CDR3 length is 17 residues. Germline V lookup: CDR1 SGHRS, CDR2 YFSETQ. CDR3 region: CASSLRLAGGLVLGQYF.

The CDR3 sequence: CASSPPPLSSYNEQFF. This chain links TRBV11-2 with TRBJ2-1; TCRdb's D gene call, TRBD1, goes unchecked for lack of DNA. The CDR3 runs 16 residues. Looked up from germline, CDR1 is SGHAT and CDR2 is FQNNGV.

This clonotype is classed as medium-sized by frequency. The gene calls are TRBV6-4 and TRBJ2-1; absent DNA, TCRdb's TRBD2 call cannot be checked. This CDR3 has 16 residues. Germline-derived CDR1 and CDR2 are MRHNA and SNTAGT. The CDR3 loop reads CASSDSASGEYNEQFF.

The chain joins TRBV12-3 or TRBV12-4 to TRBJ2-5; the D call of TRBD2 rests on TCRdb alone, since no DNA is present to check it. The CDR3 is made up of 14 amino acids. This chain's CDR3 is CASSLLRGVETQYF.

This rearrangement joins TRBV28 to TRBJ1-1. The CDR3 spans 13 residues. CDR1 is MDHEN and CDR2 is SYDVKM in the germline V gene. This CDR3 is CASSAGENTEAFF.

The rearrangement links TRBV12-3 or TRBV12-4 to TRBJ1-5; the D gene TCRdb calls, TRBD1, cannot be checked with no DNA. The length of the CDR3 is 17 residues. CDR3 residues: CASSPPRTGDSNQPQHF.

The chain uses TRBV28 and TRBJ2-7; TCRdb selects TRBD1, and the lack of DNA leaves this call unchecked. Germline CDR1 reads MDHEN; CDR2 reads SYDVKM. The CDR3 sequence is 14 residues long. The CDR3 here is CASSGQGVIYEQYF. Supplemented by reference TRBV28 and TRBJ2-7, the full variable domain reads DVKVTQSSRYLVKRTGEKVFLECVQDMDHENMFWYRQDPGLGLRLIYFSYDVKMKEKGDIPEGYSVSREKKERFSLILESASTNQTSMYLCASSGQGVIYEQYFGPGTRLTVT.

The rearrangement joins TRBV7-9 to TRBJ2-5. Germline assignment: CDR1 SEHNR and CDR2 FQNEAQ (reference sequence). The CDR3 runs to 13 residues. CDR3: CASRNGGQETQYF.